Here is one T cell receptor beta chain with its context. This specimen comes from a study of shared clonotypes between healthy human individuals. Study-level information: Serving as donors were a couple of women and three men, whose ages spanned 18 to 49.

The CDR3 contains 14 residues. CDR1 and CDR2 (germline): MDHEN, SYDVKM. For sorted subsets, about 190 ng DNA per replicate equaled approximately 32,000 T cell genomes. Only in-frame clones appear in the TCRdb table, and some are missing; sequencing was by immunoSEQ multiplex PCR. The repertoire holds approximately 650,000 clones, with roughly 95% as singletons. CD45RO-negative CD8 cells positively selected for CCR7 made up the naive population, which excluded terminally differentiated effector memory CD45RA+ cells. V and J are TRBV28 and TRBJ2-5, with 8 bases fitting TRBD1. The closer fit of TRBJ2-7 to the DNA end suggests the J call may be wrong. Sequencing input: naive CD8+ T cells sorted from blood. This TCR was sampled from a woman in her 30s in good health. The CDR3 loop is CASGGQGTGNEQYF. The CDR3 nucleotides are TGTGCCAGCGGAGGACAGGGCACAGGGAACGAGCAGTACTTC.